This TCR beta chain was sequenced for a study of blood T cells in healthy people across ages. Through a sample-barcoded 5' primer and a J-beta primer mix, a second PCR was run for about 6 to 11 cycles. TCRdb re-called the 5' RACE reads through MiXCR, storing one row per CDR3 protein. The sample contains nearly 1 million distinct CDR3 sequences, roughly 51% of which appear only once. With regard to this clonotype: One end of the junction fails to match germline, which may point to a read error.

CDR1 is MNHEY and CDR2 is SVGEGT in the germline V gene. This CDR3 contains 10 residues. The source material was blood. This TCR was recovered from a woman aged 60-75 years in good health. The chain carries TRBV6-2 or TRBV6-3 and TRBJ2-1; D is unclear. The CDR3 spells CATSPDEQFF. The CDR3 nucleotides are TGTGCCACCAGTCCCGATGAGCAGTTCTTC.